One sample yielded the 2 T cell receptor beta chains listed below, sequenced in a study of OX40 agonist ivuxolimab in advanced cancers. Profiled with immunoSEQ multiplex PCR; TCRdb holds only in-frame clones, not every one. The sample lists 66,000 or so clones, about nine tenths seen once, with 2% in the top ten. Sample: CD4+ or CD8+ T cells sorted from blood, taken in a trial of the OX40 agonist ivuxolimab. Receptors originate from an adult with an advanced solid tumor such as melanoma, head and neck, liver or kidney cancer.

This chain links TRBV28 with TRBJ1-2; the D is unclear. Germline values: CDR1 MDHEN, CDR2 SYDVKM. The CDR3 has 11 residues. V gave up 4 bases and J gave up 8 bases, with 8 bases separating them. The CDR3, as DNA: TGTGCCAGCAGTTCACCAGTCGGCTACACCTTC. This gives the protein CASSSPVGYTF.

The chain joins TRBV28 to TRBJ2-7; possibly TRBD1 for D (5 bases). The CDR3 length is 12 residues. With 7 bases removed from V and 5 bases from J, the gap between germline ends came to 12 bases. Germline V gene sequence: CDR1 MDHEN, CDR2 SYDVKM. The CDR3 DNA is TGTGCCAGCACCATGGGGCGTAACGAGCAGTACTTC. It encodes CASTMGRNEQYF.